A single sample gave rise to the 24 T cell receptor beta chains below, sequenced in a study of response to subunit inactivated influenza vaccine. Each CDR3 protein gets one entry after TCRdb re-called the RT-PCR reads with MiXCR. The sample holds hundreds of thousands of distinct CDR3 sequences; approximately 15% are singletons and the top ten take 7.6%. Sequences were derived from PBMCs from blood, sampled less than 15 days before vaccination. These receptors originate from a man aged 45-65 years who received an inactivated influenza vaccine.

This clonotype was detected a few times. The CDR3 here is CASSPLNVASGGYEQYF. In DNA, the CDR3 is TGTGCCAGCAGCCCTCTAAACGTGGCTAGCGGGGGGTACGAGCAGTACTTC. V gene TRBV27 combines with J gene TRBJ2-7, with 11 positions matching TRBD2. Trimming at V came to 6 bases and at J to 4 bases, leaving 14 bases not matched to a gene. This CDR3 comprises 17 residues. Per the germline V gene, CDR1 is MNHEY and CDR2 is SMNVEV (reference sequence).

This clonotype was counted between two and nine times. The rearrangement uses TRBV5-1 and TRBJ2-6, with D possibly TRBD1 on 5 matching bases. Germline values: CDR1 SGHRS, CDR2 YFSETQ. Trimming pared 4 bases from V and 4 bases from J, leaving 24 bases between. The CDR3 has 19 amino acids. In DNA form, the CDR3 reads TGCGCCAGCAGCCTGCAGGGATTCCCCTCCTCTACCGGGGCCAACGTCCTGACTTTC. Its translation: CASSLQGFPSSTGANVLTF.

The chain couples TRBV14 to TRBJ2-1; 7 positions agree with TRBD1. V was clipped by 0 bases and J by 4 bases; unmatched bases: 15. Germline assignment: CDR1 SGHDN and CDR2 FVKESK. The CDR3 consists of 19 residues. Here the CDR3 DNA reads TGTGCCAGCAGCCAAGAAAGATGGGGGACAGAGTTCCCATACAATGAGCAGTTCTTC. Its protein product is CASSQERWGTEFPYNEQFF.

The chain carries TRBV27 and TRBJ2-3, with unresolved D. The CDR3 covers 16 residues. Germline CDR1 is MNHEY and CDR2 is SMNVEV (reference sequence). Between the trimmed V and J ends, which lost 5 bases and 1 base, there was a span of 16 bases. CDR3 residues: CASSKLASTGTDTQYF. In DNA form, the CDR3 reads TGTGCCAGCAGTAAGCTGGCGAGCACGGGCACAGATACGCAGTATTTT.

This clonotype was seen only a few times. The gene calls are TRBV20-1 and TRBJ2-7, with a weak D call TRBD1 (5 bases). The CDR3 is 13 residues long. Between the trimmed V and J ends, which lost 1 base and 3 bases, there was a span of 10 bases. The germline gives CDR1 DFQATT, CDR2 SNEGSKA (reference sequence). CDR3 DNA: TGCAGTGCTAGAGTCTGGACACACTACGAGCAGTACTTC. This sequence encodes CSARVWTHYEQYF.

This clonotype was detected once. This rearrangement joins TRBV11-2 to TRBJ2-1; a weak D match, TRBD2 (6 bases). With 4 bases removed from V and 11 bases from J, the gap between germline ends came to 15 bases. The germline CDR1 and CDR2 sequences are SGHAT and FQNNGV. This CDR3 is built from 13 residues. Written as DNA, the CDR3 is TGTGCCAGCAGCTCCCGGGACTTTACAAAGCAGTTCTTC. It translates to CASSSRDFTKQFF.

The genes are TRBV2 and TRBJ2-3, with D tentatively TRBD2 (5 bases). This CDR3 spans 12 amino acids. The V end lost 11 bases, the J end lost 4 bases, and 13 bases lay between the germline ends. The germline V gene has CDR1 SNHLY and CDR2 FYNNEI. CDR3 coding DNA: TGTGCCTGCGGGCTGATGGCAGATACGCAGTATTTT. It translates to CACGLMADTQYF.

This chain connects TRBV12-3 or TRBV12-4 to TRBJ2-6; D unclear. The CDR3 length is 16 residues. V was trimmed by 7 bases and J by 0 bases, leaving 13 bases between them. The CDR3 region is CASILFVGSGANVLTF. The DNA for the CDR3 is TGTGCCAGCATCCTATTTGTGGGCTCTGGGGCCAACGTCCTGACTTTC.

This chain connects TRBV2 to TRBJ1-4; 9 positions match TRBD1. Germline CDR1 SNHLY, CDR2 FYNNEI. V shed 5 bases and J 0 bases; nucleotides not matched to a gene: 4. CDR3 length: 16 amino acids. The CDR3 sequence is CASSTTGGSTNEKLFF. The CDR3 bases are TGTGCCAGCAGTACCACAGGGGGCTCAACTAATGAAAAACTGTTTTTT. The whole variable domain, filled in from reference TRBV2 and TRBJ1-4, reads EPEVTQTPSHQVTQMGQEVILRCVPISNHLYFYWYRQILGQKVEFLVSFYNNEISEKSEIFDDQFSVERPDGSNFTLKIRSTKLEDSAMYFCASSTTGGSTNEKLFFGSGTQLSVL.

A few counts support this clonotype. V is TRBV25-1 and J is TRBJ2-2, with D possibly TRBD2 on 6 matching bases. The CDR3 consists of 14 residues. V gave up 8 bases and J gave up 2 bases, with 12 bases separating them. Per germline, CDR1 MGHDK and CDR2 SYGVNS. Written as DNA, the CDR3 is TGTGCCAGCGAGGGACTTTCAAACACCGGGGAGCTGTTTTTT. This codes for CASEGLSNTGELFF.

At least ten counts were recorded for this clonotype. The rearrangement uses TRBV10-3 and TRBJ2-2; TRBD2 matches at 13 bases. CDR1 is ENHRY and CDR2 is SYGVKD in the germline V gene. This CDR3 comprises 15 residues. After removal of 4 bases from V and 6 bases from J, the junction contained 2 bases not matched to a gene. This CDR3 reads CAISGLAGGPGELFF. CDR3 in DNA: TGTGCCATCAGTGGACTAGCGGGGGGACCCGGGGAGCTGTTTTTT.

This clonotype occurred many times. The chain uses TRBV5-1 and TRBJ2-1, with 10 nucleotides matching TRBD1. There are 19 residues in the CDR3. The germline gives CDR1 SGHRS, CDR2 YFSETQ. V trimming: 2 bases; J trimming: 4 bases; junction bases outside the gene matches: 15. Here the CDR3 DNA reads TGCGCCAGCAGCTTCAGGACAGGGGGGTACGGCCCCGAATACAATGAGCAGTTCTTC. This translates into CASSFRTGGYGPEYNEQFF.

In its sample, this clonotype was seen a few times. The V and J genes are TRBV6-2 or TRBV6-3 and TRBJ1-2, with 7 bases that match TRBD1. The CDR3 length is 17 residues. Losses at the gene ends were 0 bases for V and 0 bases for J; bases not matched to a gene: 7. Germline CDR1 reads MNHEY; CDR2 reads SVGEGT. CDR3 protein: CASSYSIGTEANYGYTF. DNA for the CDR3: TGTGCCAGCAGTTACTCGATCGGGACAGAAGCTAACTATGGCTACACCTTC.

This clonotype showed up just a few times. V and J are TRBV7-3 and TRBJ2-2; TRBD2 aligns across 14 bases. Germline V gives CDR1 SGHTA, CDR2 FQGTGA. V lost 5 bases, J lost 5 bases, and 4 bases stayed unmatched. The CDR3 totals 16 residues. The CDR3 is CASSPRTSGRTGELFF. In nucleotides, the CDR3 is TGTGCCAGCAGCCCCCGGACTAGCGGGAGGACCGGGGAGCTGTTTTTT.

This clonotype was counted ten times or more. CDR3 nucleotides: TGTGCCAGCAGGTCTAAAAACATTCAGTACTTC. Amino acid sequence: CASRSKNIQYF. The chain has TRBV6-2 or TRBV6-3 and TRBJ2-4; D gene unclear. The CDR3 sequence is 11 residues long. Trimming cost V 6 bases and J 4 bases, with 4 bases left between them. Germline values: CDR1 MNHEY, CDR2 SVGEGT.

This clonotype was observed a few times. The gene calls are TRBV5-6 and TRBJ2-2; D possibly matches TRBD1 or TRBD2 (6 bases each). CDR1 and CDR2 (germline): SGHDT, YYEEEE. The CDR3 length is 15 residues. V was pared by 1 base and J by 5 bases, with 12 bases between. DNA of the CDR3: TGTGCCAGCAGCTTGTTGGGGGGCCCTACCGGGGAGCTGTTTTTT. Translating gives CASSLLGGPTGELFF.

There are many counts of this clonotype. The V and J genes are TRBV28 and TRBJ2-7; unclear D gene. There are 12 residues in the CDR3. V was pared by 6 bases and J by 4 bases, with 10 bases between. The germline V gene has CDR1 MDHEN and CDR2 SYDVKM. Here the CDR3 DNA reads TGTGCCAGCAGAACTAACAGATACGAGCAGTACTTC. It encodes CASRTNRYEQYF. The whole variable domain, remainder taken from reference TRBV28 and TRBJ2-7, is DVKVTQSSRYLVKRTGEKVFLECVQDMDHENMFWYRQDPGLGLRLIYFSYDVKMKEKGDIPEGYSVSREKKERFSLILESASTNQTSMYLCASRTNRYEQYFGPGTRLTVT.

This clonotype has only a few counts. As DNA, the CDR3 is TGCAGTGCTAGATGGACTAGTATGGGTACGCAGTATTTT. Translation: CSARWTSMGTQYF. V usage is TRBV20-1 and J usage is TRBJ2-3; 7 bases agree with TRBD2. The ends lost 2 bases at V and 8 bases at J; junction bases unmatched: 7. The CDR3 length is 13 residues. CDR1 is DFQATT, CDR2 SNEGSKA, per germline (reference sequence).

Only a few counts were recorded for this clonotype. The CDR3 here is CASSQGSSGSFFEQYF. CDR3 coding DNA: TGTGCCAGCAGCCAGGGCTCTAGCGGGAGCTTTTTCGAGCAGTACTTC. The chain joins TRBV3-1 to TRBJ2-7; TRBD2 aligns across 10 bases. The CDR3 is 16 residues long. V shed 3 bases and J 6 bases; nucleotides not matched to a gene: 11. Germline V gene data show CDR1 as LGHDT and CDR2 as YNNKEL (reference sequence).

V usage is TRBV12-3 or TRBV12-4 and J usage is TRBJ2-3, with 16 bases fitting TRBD2. The CDR3 consists of 18 residues. The ends lost 4 bases at V and 5 bases at J; junction bases unmatched: 9. Written as DNA, the CDR3 is TGTGCCAGCAGTTCCATACCGGGACTAGCGGGGGGGTTAGATACGCAGTATTTT. Amino acids: CASSSIPGLAGGLDTQYF.

There are a few counts of this clonotype. This sequence joins TRBV5-1 and TRBJ2-7; D not resolved. The germline gives CDR1 SGHRS, CDR2 YFSETQ. The CDR3 extends over 14 amino acids. Deletions cut 0 bases from V and 2 bases from J, with 9 bases between. In DNA form, the CDR3 reads TGCGCCAGCAGCTTGGACGCGGAAACCTACGAGCAGTACTTC. Translation gives CASSLDAETYEQYF.

The V gene is TRBV9, the J gene TRBJ1-3, with D maybe TRBD1 (6 bases). The V gene lost 3 bases and the J gene lost 11 bases, with 15 bases spanning the gap. Germline V CDR1 and CDR2: SGDLS, YYNGEE. The CDR3 runs to 13 residues. The CDR3 DNA follows: TGTGCCAGCAGCGGCGGGACGGGGGGCCCCATATATTTT. As protein: CASSGGTGGPIYF.

V usage is TRBV29-1 and J usage is TRBJ2-4; unclear D gene. Germline CDR1 SQVTM, CDR2 ANQGSEA. The CDR3 totals 15 residues. Trimming removed 0 bases from V and 2 bases from J, with 11 bases in between. DNA of the CDR3: TGCAGCGTTGAAGATCAGATGGGTTCCAAAAACATTCAGTACTTC. This translates into CSVEDQMGSKNIQYF.

The rearrangement joins TRBV4-2 to TRBJ2-6; tentatively, D is TRBD1 (6 bases). Trimming pared 4 bases from V and 0 bases from J, leaving 10 bases between. The CDR3 has 16 residues. Germline-derived CDR1 and CDR2 are LGHNA and YNFKEQ. CDR3 DNA sequence: TGTGCCAGCAGCCGGCAGACAGGCTCTGGGGCCAACGTCCTGACTTTC. Its translation is CASSRQTGSGANVLTF.